The 10 T cell receptor beta chains in this list originate from one sample, sequenced in a study of T cell responses to AZD1222 COVID-19 vaccine. TCRdb's copy holds only in-frame clones and misses some; the assay was immunoSEQ multiplex PCR. Here the sample spans about 180,000 clones, around nine tenths being singletons. The source material was peripheral blood, sampled on day 0 of AZD1222 vaccination. Every receptor here comes from an adult in good health.

The chain carries TRBV2 and TRBJ1-1, with D possibly being TRBD1 (6 bases). The germline V gene encodes CDR1 SNHLY and CDR2 FYNNEI. The CDR3 consists of 18 residues. V was cut by 0 bases and J by 1 base, with 18 bases left in between. The CDR3 DNA sequence: TGTGCCAGCAGTGAAGCTAGACAGCAGGGGCCCGCGAACACTGAAGCTTTCTTT. Translated: CASSEARQQGPANTEAFF. The whole variable domain, remainder taken from reference TRBV2 and TRBJ1-1, is EPEVTQTPSHQVTQMGQEVILRCVPISNHLYFYWYRQILGQKVEFLVSFYNNEISEKSEIFDDQFSVERPDGSNFTLKIRSTKLEDSAMYFCASSEARQQGPANTEAFFGQGTRLTVV.

The chain combines TRBV19 with TRBJ1-5; D remains ambiguous. This CDR3 spans 14 amino acids. CDR1 and CDR2 (germline): LNHDA, SQIVND (reference sequence). Trimming took off 1 base at V and 2 bases at J, with 6 bases between the two ends. The CDR3 is CASSIGPGNQPQHF. CDR3 bases: TGTGCCAGTAGTATAGGACCGGGCAATCAGCCCCAGCATTTT.

V and J are TRBV25-1 and TRBJ1-4; D unresolved. CDR1 and CDR2 from the germline V gene are MGHDK and SYGVNS. Trimming cost V 4 bases and J 8 bases, with 8 bases left between them. This CDR3 region has 12 residues. CDR3 sequence: CASSGGGEKLFF. The CDR3 DNA sequence: TGTGCCAGCAGTGGTGGCGGGGAAAAACTGTTTTTT.

The V and J genes are TRBV6-4 and TRBJ1-1; TRBD1 aligns across 7 bases. CDR1 and CDR2 from the germline V gene are MRHNA and SNTAGT. V dropped 7 bases and J dropped 7; count of bases not matched to a gene: 6. This CDR3 contains 12 residues. CDR3 sequence reads: CASKGAGSEAFF. The CDR3 bases are TGTGCCAGCAAGGGGGCAGGGAGTGAAGCTTTCTTT.

The V gene is TRBV3-1 (or the pseudogene TRBV3-2), the J gene TRBJ1-3; D is unresolved. CDR1 is LGHDT and CDR2 is YNNKEL in the germline V gene (reference sequence). Trimming stripped 6 bases from V and 0 bases from J, with 15 bases between. CDR3 length equals 16 residues. CDR3 DNA: TGTGCCAGCAGGGGCCCAGACACAAACTCTGGAAACACCATATATTTT. As protein: CASRGPDTNSGNTIYF.

The gene calls are TRBV6-2 or TRBV6-3 and TRBJ2-7; tentatively, D is TRBD2 (5 bases). The CDR3 covers 13 residues. The V gene's germline CDR1 is MNHEY and CDR2 SVGEGT. V was clipped by 4 bases and J by 0 bases, with 7 bases between them. CDR3 sequence: CASSLGSSYEQYF. The CDR3 region has the DNA TGTGCCAGCAGTTTAGGGAGCTCCTACGAGCAGTACTTC.

V and J are TRBV3-1 (or the pseudogene TRBV3-2) and TRBJ2-1; possibly TRBD1 for D (6 bases). The CDR3 is 17 residues long. Germline loops: CDR1 LGHDT, CDR2 YNNKEL (reference sequence). V gave up 4 bases and J gave up 1 base, with 17 bases separating them. CDR3 nucleotide sequence: TGTGCCAGCAGCCTGACAGGTGGGGACCAATCCTACAATGAGCAGTTCTTC. Protein: CASSLTGGDQSYNEQFF.

V and J are TRBV19 and TRBJ1-5, with D tentatively TRBD1 (5 bases). Trimming took 7 bases from V and 2 from J, leaving 12 bases between them. Germline CDR1 is LNHDA and CDR2 is SQIVND (reference sequence). The CDR3 sequence is 14 residues long. CDR3 residues: CASKSGRGNQPQHF. CDR3 bases: TGTGCCAGTAAGTCAGGGAGGGGCAATCAGCCCCAGCATTTT.

A remark on this clone: The same CDR3 also results from other DNA sequences found in this sample. The genes are TRBV5-1 and TRBJ2-1; 10 bases map to TRBD2. The CDR3 is made up of 15 amino acids. V dropped 5 bases and J dropped 2; count of bases not matched to a gene: 4. Germline lookup yields CDR1 SGHRS and CDR2 YFSETQ. The DNA for the CDR3 is TGCGCCAGCAGTCTTAGCGGGGGGACCTACAATGAGCAGTTCTTC. This encodes CASSLSGGTYNEQFF.

The chain recombines TRBV30 with TRBJ1-2, with TRBD1 matching over 8 bases. This CDR3 comprises 14 residues. The J segment lost 4 bases and the V segment lost 4 bases, leaving 8 bases of the junction unmatched. From germline, CDR1 is GTSNPN and CDR2 SVGIG (reference sequence). The DNA for the CDR3 is TGTGCCTGGACCTCGACAGGGGCTCGCTATGGCTACACCTTC. Translated: CAWTSTGARYGYTF.